The 28 T cell receptor beta chains given below trace back to one sample, sequenced in a study of shared clonotypes between healthy human individuals. Only in-frame clones appear in the TCRdb table, and some are missing; sequencing was by immunoSEQ multiplex PCR. The sample holds 730,000 or so clones, 55% to 75% seen once. Sequences were obtained from memory CD4+ T cells sorted from blood. The subset is: CD45RA-negative fraction. Every receptor here comes from a woman in her thirties in good health.

This clone was found a few times. The CDR3 coding sequence is TGTGCCAGTAGTCAGAGTGGGACAGGGGCTGGCACTGAAGCTTTCTTT. This translates into CASSQSGTGAGTEAFF. The J gene is TRBJ1-1, the V gene TRBV19, with 10 bases aligning to TRBD1. The V gene end was trimmed by 5 bases and the J gene end by 4 bases; junction bases not matched to a gene: 10. CDR3 size: 16 residues. CDR1 is LNHDA and CDR2 is SQIVND in the germline V gene (reference sequence).

The rearrangement uses TRBV19 and TRBJ1-1; D is possibly TRBD1 (5 bases). CDR1 is LNHDA and CDR2 is SQIVND in the germline V gene (reference sequence). The CDR3 length is 16 residues. V was shortened by 3 bases and J by 2 bases, with 16 bases between the two germline ends. CDR3 in DNA: TGTGCCAGTAGTATGTTGGCAGGGAGGCTTAACACTGAAGCTTTCTTT. This translates into CASSMLAGRLNTEAFF.

V and J are TRBV27 and TRBJ1-5; 9 positions match TRBD1. Unmatched junction bases numbered 3, after V lost 6 bases and J lost 0 bases. Germline lookup yields CDR1 MNHEY and CDR2 SMNVEV (reference sequence). The CDR3 extends over 15 amino acids. Here the CDR3 DNA reads TGTGCCAGCAGCTGGACAGGGGCTAGCAATCAGCCCCAGCATTTT. Its translation: CASSWTGASNQPQHF.

This clone was observed a handful of times. The chain employs TRBV11-3 and TRBJ2-1; perhaps TRBD2 as D (6 bases). V gave up 0 bases and J gave up 6 bases, with 15 bases separating them. The CDR3 covers 16 residues. Germline V lookup: CDR1 SGHNT, CDR2 YENEEA. The CDR3 reads CASSLEAYGSSNEQFF. CDR3 DNA sequence: TGTGCCAGCAGCTTAGAAGCGTACGGGAGCTCCAATGAGCAGTTCTTC.

V usage is TRBV11-2 and J usage is TRBJ2-2; 12 positions agree with TRBD2. J lost 6 bases, V lost 6 bases, and 2 bases had no gene match. The germline gives CDR1 SGHAT, CDR2 FQNNGV. The CDR3 runs to 14 residues. The CDR3 DNA follows: TGTGCCAGCAGGGGACTAGCGGGTTCCGGGGAGCTGTTTTTT. It yields the protein CASRGLAGSGELFF.

This clone appeared many times. The chain has TRBV7-9 and TRBJ2-1; no definite D call. The germline CDR1 and CDR2 sequences are SEHNR and FQNEAQ (reference sequence). This CDR3 contains 15 residues. V was cut by 5 bases and J by 4 bases, with 15 bases left in between. The CDR3 is CASSPGASTYNEQFF. CDR3 nucleotide sequence: TGTGCCAGCAGCCCCGGTGCTTCGACTTACAATGAGCAGTTCTTC.

A note on this clone: At the DNA level, this CDR3 is encoded by other sequences in the same sample as well. The chain combines TRBV18 with TRBJ1-1; no firm D call. V was trimmed by 2 bases and J by 3 bases, leaving 1 base between them. The length of the CDR3 is 11 residues. The germline V gene has CDR1 KGHSH and CDR2 LQKENI. The CDR3 region has the DNA TGTGCCAGCTCACCAGACACTGAAGCTTTCTTT. Translating it yields CASSPDTEAFF.

V and J are TRBV19 and TRBJ2-3; D possibly corresponds to TRBD2 (5 bases). The ends were cut back, 6 bases at V and 6 bases at J, with 7 bases in the middle. The CDR3 is 11 residues long. Germline V gene sequence: CDR1 LNHDA, CDR2 SQIVND (reference sequence). CDR3 amino acids: CASRREDTQYF. CDR3 bases: TGTGCCAGTAGAAGGGAGGATACGCAGTATTTT.

This chain's CDR3 is CASSQSGTGATYEQYF. The CDR3 DNA follows: TGCGCCAGCAGTCAGTCCGGGACAGGGGCCACCTACGAGCAGTACTTC. The rearrangement links TRBV23-1 to TRBJ2-7; 10 nucleotides align to TRBD1. TRBV23-1 is an open reading frame whose function is uncertain. The ends lost 3 bases at V and 2 bases at J; junction bases unmatched: 7. This CDR3 comprises 16 residues.

The rearrangement links TRBV7-2 to TRBJ2-5; TRBD2 might be the D (6 bases). The assigned J gene may be wrong: the sequence end matches TRBJ2-7 better. In germline, CDR1 is SGHTA, CDR2 FQGNSA. There are 15 residues in the CDR3. DNA for the CDR3: TGTGCCAGCAGCTTAGGTCCGACGGGAGCTTACGAGCAGTACTTC. It translates to CASSLGPTGAYEQYF.

The chain is built from TRBV27 and TRBJ2-7, with unresolved D. The CDR3 loop spans 14 amino acids. Trimming removed 3 bases at V and 4 bases at J, with 13 bases between. CDR1 MNHEY and CDR2 SMNVEV come from the germline V gene (reference sequence). Written as DNA, the CDR3 is TGTGCCAGCAGTTTTACCCAGGACCCTTACGAGCAGTACTTC. Protein: CASSFTQDPYEQYF.

The chain couples TRBV6-6 to TRBJ1-1; no clear D. V was pared by 6 bases and J by 1 base, with 12 bases between. The CDR3 totals 14 residues. Germline lookup yields CDR1 MNHNY and CDR2 SVGAGI (reference sequence). The CDR3 nucleotides read TGTGCCAGCAGGATGGGTTCTCGGAACACTGAAGCTTTCTTT. It specifies CASRMGSRNTEAFF.

This rearrangement joins TRBV9 to TRBJ2-7; no clear D gene. The length of the CDR3 is 13 residues. Trimming stripped 0 bases from V and 3 bases from J, with 7 bases between. Germline loops: CDR1 SGDLS, CDR2 YYNGEE. The CDR3 loop is CASSVGGLYEQYF. CDR3 DNA sequence: TGTGCCAGCAGCGTAGGTGGGCTCTACGAGCAGTACTTC.

This clone was recorded a few times. CDR3 in DNA: TGTGCCAGTAGTATAGAAGGGGACATTGGCACCATATATTTT. It is translated as CASSIEGDIGTIYF. The chain joins TRBV19 to TRBJ1-3; the D gene is possibly TRBD1 (6 bases). V was pared by 0 bases and J by 9 bases, with 12 bases between. This CDR3 spans 14 amino acids. Germline-derived CDR1 and CDR2 are LNHDA and SQIVND (reference sequence). Full variable domain (outside the CDR3, taken from reference TRBV19 and TRBJ1-3): DGGITQSPKYLFRKEGQNVTLSCEQNLNHDAMYWYRQDPGQGLRLIYYSQIVNDFQKGDIAEGYSVSREKKESFPLTVTSAQKNPTAFYLCASSIEGDIGTIYFGEGSWLTVV.

This rearrangement joins TRBV11-3 to TRBJ2-5; 8 bases fit TRBD1. The CDR3 loop spans 16 amino acids. V shed 5 bases and J 2 bases; nucleotides not matched to a gene: 10. Looked up from germline, CDR1 is SGHNT and CDR2 is YENEEA. The DNA for the CDR3 is TGTGCCAGCAGCCCTGGGCAGGGGGCATTTCAAGAGACCCAGTACTTC. Encoded protein: CASSPGQGAFQETQYF.

The chain couples TRBV7-2 to TRBJ2-1, with 8 bases aligning to TRBD2. The ends lost 4 bases at V and 6 bases at J; junction bases unmatched: 8. The germline CDR1 and CDR2 sequences are SGHTA and FQGNSA. The CDR3 loop spans 15 amino acids. The DNA for the CDR3 is TGTGCCAGCAGCTCCCAGCGGGAGTGGGGCAATGAGCAGTTCTTC. Its protein product is CASSSQREWGNEQFF. Full variable domain (rest looked up from reference TRBV7-2 and TRBJ2-1): GAGVSQSPSNKVTEKGKDVELRCDPISGHTALYWYRQSLGQGLEFLIYFQGNSAPDKSGLPSDRFSAERTGGSVSTLTIQRTQQEDSAVYLCASSSQREWGNEQFFGPGTRLTVL.

Concerning this clone itself: Other nucleotide sequences in the sample specify the same CDR3. This sequence joins TRBV7-2 and TRBJ2-5; no clear D. This CDR3 has 14 residues. Trimming removed 0 bases at V and 1 base at J, with 6 bases between. Germline assignment: CDR1 SGHTA and CDR2 FQGNSA. CDR3 protein: CASSLAGLQETQYF. CDR3 in DNA: TGTGCCAGCAGCTTAGCCGGCCTCCAAGAGACCCAGTACTTC.

This clone was found a few times. The same CDR3 arises from other DNA sequences in this sample as well. The chain couples TRBV5-1 to TRBJ1-3, with a weak D call TRBD1 (6 bases). The CDR3 totals 15 residues. The germline V gene encodes CDR1 SGHRS and CDR2 YFSETQ. Trimming left V 1 base short and J 0 bases short, with 8 bases between. Here the CDR3 reads CASSLNRDSGNTIYF. The DNA for the CDR3 is TGCGCCAGCAGCTTGAACAGGGACTCTGGAAACACCATATATTTT.

This clone was seen once. The chain joins TRBV4-2 to TRBJ2-4, with a tentative D call TRBD2 (6 bases). The CDR3 sequence is 17 residues long. Trimming pared 0 bases from V and 0 bases from J, leaving 12 bases between. The germline V gene has CDR1 LGHNA and CDR2 YNFKEQ. The CDR3 sequence: CASSQDWRGLAKNIQYF. CDR3 DNA: TGTGCCAGCAGCCAAGATTGGAGGGGATTAGCCAAAAACATTCAGTACTTC.

This clone has more than one count but fewer than ten. CDR3 DNA: TGCGCCAGCAGCCAGCCGACAGTTCCCAATCAGCCCCAGCATTTT. It yields the protein CASSQPTVPNQPQHF. The J gene is TRBJ1-5, the V gene TRBV4-1; perhaps TRBD1 as D (5 bases). Germline CDR1 reads MGHRA; CDR2 reads YSYEKL. Between the trimmed V and J ends, which lost 3 bases and 3 bases, there was a span of 12 bases. This CDR3 spans 15 amino acids.

The V and J genes are TRBV25-1 and TRBJ2-7; 8 nucleotides line up with TRBD2. The CDR3 contains 14 residues. CDR1 and CDR2 from the germline V gene are MGHDK and SYGVNS. J gave up 3 bases and V 3 bases, and 4 bases lay outside the gene matches. CDR3: CASSDPGGYYEQYF. CDR3 nucleotides: TGTGCCAGCAGTGATCCGGGAGGGTACTACGAGCAGTACTTC.

The genes are TRBV5-1 and TRBJ2-7, with 11 bases matching TRBD2. The CDR3 extends over 16 amino acids. Germline V CDR1 and CDR2: SGHRS, YFSETQ. V lost 0 bases and J lost 5; bases outside the gene matches: 7. CDR3 bases: TGCGCCAGCAGCTTGGAACTAGCGGGAGAGTGGGACGAGCAGTACTTC. Encoded protein: CASSLELAGEWDEQYF.

The chain links TRBV10-3 to TRBJ1-2; perhaps TRBD1 as D (5 bases). This CDR3 is built from 15 residues. Germline values: CDR1 ENHRY, CDR2 SYGVKD. Trimming removed 2 bases from V and 4 bases from J, with 14 bases in between. CDR3 residues: CAISEGLGASYGYTF. As DNA, the CDR3 is TGTGCCATCAGTGAGGGCTTAGGGGCGAGCTATGGCTACACCTTC.

The CDR3 reads CASSSGSGSPYEQYF. The CDR3 DNA reads as TGTGCCAGCAGTTCCGGCAGCGGAAGCCCCTACGAGCAGTACTTC. The chain recombines TRBV28 with TRBJ2-7, with a weak D call TRBD2 (5 bases). This CDR3 spans 15 amino acids. The germline gives CDR1 MDHEN, CDR2 SYDVKM. The V and J ends lost 4 bases and 2 bases respectively, with 15 bases between them.

The CDR3 reads CASSIDEGGNEQYF. The CDR3 DNA reads as TGTGCCAGTAGTATAGACGAAGGAGGGAACGAGCAGTACTTC. The chain carries TRBV19 and TRBJ2-7; D may be TRBD2 (6 bases). In germline, CDR1 is LNHDA, CDR2 SQIVND (reference sequence). V lost 0 bases to trimming and J lost 5 bases, with 11 bases between them. The CDR3 has 14 amino acids.

V usage is TRBV7-9 and J usage is TRBJ1-5; D is unclear. The CDR3 covers 14 residues. Trimming left V 2 bases short and J 4 bases short, with 9 bases between. Germline V gives CDR1 SEHNR, CDR2 FQNEAQ (reference sequence). For the CDR3, the DNA is TGTGCCAGCAGCTTAAATAGTGGGAATCAGCCCCAGCATTTT. As protein: CASSLNSGNQPQHF.

The genes are TRBV5-1 and TRBJ2-6; TRBD2 might be the D (6 bases). V gave up 4 bases and J gave up 2 bases, with 10 bases separating them. The CDR3 is 15 amino acids. Germline V gene lookup returns CDR1 SGHRS and CDR2 YFSETQ. Here the CDR3 reads CASSPSVAGANVLTF. The DNA of the CDR3 is TGCGCCAGCAGCCCTAGCGTCGCTGGGGCCAACGTCCTGACTTTC.

This clone occurred once. V and J are TRBV11-2 and TRBJ1-2, with 7 bases aligning to TRBD1. This CDR3 is built from 15 residues. Looked up from germline, CDR1 is SGHAT and CDR2 is FQNNGV. Trimming cost V 5 bases and J 7 bases; bases outside gene matches: 13. In nucleotides, the CDR3 is TGTGCCAGCAGCCCCATTTCAAGGGGGCGGGGTGGCTACACCTTC. Protein sequence: CASSPISRGRGGYTF. Full variable domain (missing parts from reference TRBV11-2 and TRBJ1-2): EAGVAQSPRYKIIEKRQSVAFWCNPISGHATLYWYQQILGQGPKLLIQFQNNGVVDDSQLPKDRFSAERLKGVDSTLKIQPAKLEDSAVYLCASSPISRGRGGYTFGSGTRLTVV.